These 24 T cell receptor beta chains were sequenced from one sample in a study of cytomegalovirus exposure and HLA in healthy donors. Amplification used 60 Vbeta primers and 13 Jbeta primers. Libraries were prepared by immunoSEQ multiplex PCR; TCRdb keeps only in-frame clonotypes and omits some of them. In all, the sample yields under 130,000 clones. Material for sequencing was PBMCs. All receptors derive from a middle-aged man in good health and CMV-seronegative.

The genes are TRBV6-4 and TRBJ2-1, with TRBD2 matching 7 bases. The CDR3 is 15 amino acids. The germline gives CDR1 MRHNA, CDR2 SNTAGT. Unmatched junction bases numbered 12, after V lost 6 bases and J lost 7 bases. The CDR3 region has the DNA TGTGCCAGCAGCCCCCAGGCGGGGGAGGTGAATGAGCAGTTCTTC. It translates to CASSPQAGEVNEQFF.

Here the CDR3 DNA reads TGCGCCAGCAGCTTGAAGCAGGTTAGCACAGATACGCAGTATTTT. This gives the protein CASSLKQVSTDTQYF. The chain links TRBV5-1 to TRBJ2-3; no definite D call. Germline values: CDR1 SGHRS, CDR2 YFSETQ. V was clipped by 1 base and J by 0 bases, with 9 bases between them. The CDR3 totals 15 residues.

The chain employs TRBV6-5 and TRBJ1-5; D is ambiguous. Trimming pared 6 bases from V and 5 bases from J, leaving 17 bases between. This CDR3 has 15 amino acids. CDR1 is MNHEY, CDR2 SVGAGI, per germline. The CDR3 bases are TGTGCCAGCAGCTCGACTTCAAAGTTCGATCAGCCCCAGCATTTT. This sequence encodes CASSSTSKFDQPQHF.

The V call is TRBV6-1, the J call TRBJ1-1, with D unclear. V was pared by 2 bases and J by 0 bases, with 4 bases between. The germline CDR1 and CDR2 sequences are MNHNS and SASEGT. This CDR3 has 13 residues. In DNA, the CDR3 is TGTGCCAGCAGTGAACCCATGAACACTGAAGCTTTCTTT. It is translated as CASSEPMNTEAFF.

This chain links TRBV18 with TRBJ2-6, with D perhaps matching TRBD2 (5 bases). Trimming pared 3 bases from V and 0 bases from J, leaving 9 bases between. Germline CDR1 and CDR2: KGHSH and LQKENI. The CDR3 contains 16 residues. In DNA, the CDR3 is TGTGCCAGCTCACCGCAGCGGAACTCTGGGGCCAACGTCCTGACTTTC. Residues: CASSPQRNSGANVLTF.

V gene TRBV9 combines with J gene TRBJ2-1; 7 bases map to TRBD2. V trimming: 2 bases; J trimming: 3 bases; junction bases outside the gene matches: 5. CDR3 length equals 15 residues. The germline V gene has CDR1 SGDLS and CDR2 YYNGEE. This CDR3 reads CASSVSGIVYNEQFF. The CDR3 region has the DNA TGTGCCAGCAGCGTCAGCGGGATTGTCTACAATGAGCAGTTCTTC.

V usage is TRBV5-4 and J usage is TRBJ2-5, with TRBD2 identical over 7 bases. CDR1 and CDR2 from the germline V gene are SGHNT and YYREEE (reference sequence). The CDR3 length is 14 residues. Losses at the gene ends were 3 bases for V and 5 bases for J; bases not matched to a gene: 7. The CDR3 region has the DNA TGTGCCAGCAGCTGGGGGGGACTCTTCGAGACCCAGTACTTC. This sequence encodes CASSWGGLFETQYF.

This sequence joins TRBV7-2 and TRBJ2-5; D is undetermined. With 1 base removed from V and 5 bases from J, the gap between germline ends came to 8 bases. CDR1 is SGHTA and CDR2 is FQGNSA in the germline V gene. The CDR3 contains 13 residues. CDR3 residues: CASSLDSAETQYF. In DNA, the CDR3 is TGTGCCAGCAGCTTAGACTCCGCGGAGACCCAGTACTTC.

CDR3 coding DNA: TGTGCCAGCAGCCTACTTAGCGGGAGAGGGGCCTTCGAGCAGTACTTC. As protein: CASSLLSGRGAFEQYF. The chain carries TRBV27 and TRBJ2-7; the match to TRBD2 covers 9 bases. The CDR3 sequence is 16 residues long. J gave up 6 bases and V 6 bases, and 15 bases lay outside the gene matches. Per the germline V gene, CDR1 is MNHEY and CDR2 is SMNVEV (reference sequence).

The chain uses TRBV13 and TRBJ2-1, with D hard to call. V was clipped by 3 bases and J by 1 base, with 10 bases between them. CDR1 is PRHDT and CDR2 is FYEKMQ in the germline V gene (reference sequence). The CDR3 totals 15 residues. The CDR3 DNA reads TGTGCCAGCAGCTTCATCGACACGTCCTACAATGAGCAGTTCTTC. Its translation: CASSFIDTSYNEQFF.

This chain joins TRBV27 and TRBJ2-1; D is possibly TRBD2 (6 bases). The CDR3 spans 14 residues. V was trimmed by 4 bases and J by 9 bases, leaving 16 bases between them. Germline V gene sequence: CDR1 MNHEY, CDR2 SMNVEV (reference sequence). The CDR3 nucleotides are TGTGCCAGCAGTTCCTCTGGGGACTGGGGTGAGCAGTTCTTC. Its translation is CASSSSGDWGEQFF.

The chain employs TRBV6-4 and TRBJ1-1; D is uncertain. The CDR3 loop spans 15 amino acids. CDR1 is MRHNA, CDR2 SNTAGT, per germline. Trimming took 3 bases from V and 0 from J, leaving 11 bases between them. The CDR3 sequence: CASSEKHELNTEAFF. In nucleotides, the CDR3 is TGTGCCAGCAGTGAAAAGCACGAATTGAACACTGAAGCTTTCTTT.

The gene calls are TRBV2 and TRBJ1-2; 8 bases align to TRBD1. Losses at the gene ends were 2 bases for V and 7 bases for J; bases not matched to a gene: 6. Looked up from germline, CDR1 is SNHLY and CDR2 is FYNNEI. The length of the CDR3 is 14 residues. The CDR3 coding sequence is TGTGCCAGCAGTGAAAGACAGGGGCAAAGTGGCTACACCTTC. Translating it yields CASSERQGQSGYTF.

This chain joins TRBV21-1 and TRBJ2-7; the D call of TRBD2 is as the table states it, not checked on the DNA. TRBV21-1 is a pseudogene. This CDR3 has 15 residues. Here the CDR3 DNA reads TGTGCCAGCAGCACCCCGGGGAGGGGTTGTTACGAGCAGTACTTC. Translating it yields CASSTPGRGCYEQYF.

The CDR3 region has the DNA TGTGCCAGCAGTTTAAATCCACAACCTGAGACCCAGTACTTC. Encoded protein: CASSLNPQPETQYF. The chain couples TRBV28 to TRBJ2-5; D uncertain. In germline, CDR1 is MDHEN, CDR2 SYDVKM. The CDR3 is 14 residues long. V was trimmed by 2 bases and J by 5 bases, leaving 12 bases between them.

The chain uses TRBV5-5 and TRBJ1-1; D may be TRBD1 (6 bases). The CDR3 is made up of 15 amino acids. The V gene's germline CDR1 is SGHKS and CDR2 YYEKEE (reference sequence). Deletions cut 4 bases from V and 8 bases from J, with 21 bases between. For the CDR3, the DNA is TGTGCCAGCAGCCGAGTCCCCCGGGACAACTTAGAAGCTTTCTTT. Its protein is CASSRVPRDNLEAFF.

The J gene is TRBJ1-1, the V gene TRBV30, with 9 nucleotides matching TRBD1. Germline lookup yields CDR1 GTSNPN and CDR2 SVGIG (reference sequence). The CDR3 is made up of 12 amino acids. The V segment lost 6 bases and the J segment 7 bases; nucleotides outside the gene matches: 6. In DNA, the CDR3 is TGTGCCTGCCTCCGGACAGGGGTTGAAGCTTTCTTT. Its translation is CACLRTGVEAFF.

J is TRBJ2-2 and V is TRBV6-5, with 8 bases lining up with TRBD2. After removal of 6 bases from V and 0 bases from J, the junction contained 3 bases not matched to a gene. Per the germline V gene, CDR1 is MNHEY and CDR2 is SVGAGI. This CDR3 spans 15 amino acids. CDR3 sequence (DNA): TGTGCCAGCAGGCGGGGGGTCGCGAACACCGGGGAGCTGTTTTTT. It yields the protein CASRRGVANTGELFF.

V gene TRBV5-1 combines with J gene TRBJ2-7; 7 bases match TRBD1. Germline V gives CDR1 SGHRS, CDR2 YFSETQ. The ends lost 2 bases at V and 2 bases at J; junction bases unmatched: 4. The CDR3 spans 14 residues. The CDR3 here is CASSLGQGAYEQYF. DNA for the CDR3: TGCGCCAGCAGCTTAGGGCAGGGGGCCTACGAGCAGTACTTC.

V usage is TRBV5-4 and J usage is TRBJ1-2; possibly TRBD1 for D (6 bases). Trimming shortened V by 4 bases and J by 6 bases, and 25 bases separated the two germline ends. The CDR3 length is 17 residues. The germline V gene has CDR1 SGHNT and CDR2 YYREEE (reference sequence). The CDR3 DNA follows: TGTGCCAGCAGCCGTAGTCCTACCGGGACACGGATTGATGGCTACACCTTC. Translation gives CASSRSPTGTRIDGYTF.

This chain uses TRBV5-4 with TRBJ2-7, with 8 bases matching TRBD2. From germline, CDR1 is SGHNT and CDR2 YYREEE (reference sequence). The CDR3 spans 16 residues. The junction had 11 bases not matched to a gene; V was cut back by 4 bases and J by 2 bases. Here the CDR3 reads CASSGVIAGGTYEQYF. In DNA, the CDR3 is TGTGCCAGCAGCGGTGTTATCGCGGGGGGTACCTACGAGCAGTACTTC.

The chain recombines TRBV6-1 with TRBJ1-2; 8 bases are a match to TRBD1. Germline V gene lookup returns CDR1 MNHNS and CDR2 SASEGT. The J segment lost 9 bases and the V segment lost 1 base, leaving 7 bases of the junction unmatched. CDR3 length: 14 residues. The CDR3 DNA is TGTGCCAGCAGTGAAGGGACAGGGCGGATTCGCTACACCTTC. Translating it yields CASSEGTGRIRYTF.

This chain uses TRBV7-2 with TRBJ2-5; D remains unclear. The CDR3 sequence is 13 residues long. V was trimmed by 9 bases and J by 1 base, leaving 12 bases between them. The germline CDR1 and CDR2 sequences are SGHTA and FQGNSA. CDR3 coding DNA: TGTGCCAGTCTACCTAGGAGCCAAGAGACCCAGTACTTC. Protein: CASLPRSQETQYF.

The chain links TRBV18 to TRBJ1-1; TRBD1 might be the D (5 bases). The germline V and J ends were trimmed by 1 base and 0 bases, with 15 bases remaining between them. The CDR3 has 17 residues. From germline, CDR1 is KGHSH and CDR2 LQKENI. CDR3 DNA sequence: TGTGCCAGCTCACCACTAGTCGGGGGGAGACTGAACACTGAAGCTTTCTTT. Translating it yields CASSPLVGGRLNTEAFF.